The subject of this entry is one T cell receptor (beta chain). Its cognate antigen has yet to be identified. Per-nucleotide qualities are absent, and no much larger clonotype sits a single base away. The immunoSEQ Assay, a bias-controlled multiplex PCR, was used to amplify TCRbeta CDR3 regions from genomic DNA. As for how the authors treated the data: The number of nucleated cells in each sample was estimated from the amplification of reference gene primers within the assay. Sequence reads were collapsed and filtered to measure the absolute abundance of every unique TCRbeta CDR3 rearrangement. For each sample, productive Simpson clonality was calculated by taking the square root of Simpson's diversity index across productive rearrangements. TCRdb provides this immuneACCESS table in a form limited to in-frame rearrangements. Some clones are lacking; in checked studies, under half of them reflect an unresolved V gene, and why the rest are absent is not known. The DNA was the basis for D and trimming; V, J and clone size are from that table. This sample holds 250,000 to 300,000 clones; 80% to 90% were observed only once. The leading ten clones occupy roughly 10% of the sample.

V is pared back by 2 bases and J by 5 bases, with 9 bases lying between the germline termini. Measured from the cysteine to the phenylalanine, the CDR3 is 13 residues long. Of all the DNA, just the CDR3 is kept, 39 bases in frame from base 1. Taken from the germline V gene (reference sequence), the CDR1 and CDR2 loops are GTSNPN and SVGIG. One collaborating source in Seattle enrolled patients during active infection and followed them longitudinally through the course of disease. The collaborating institutions used their own protocols to collect whole blood in K2EDTA tubes. Collaborator samples were shipped for TCRbeta analysis as frozen whole blood, isolated PBMCs, or DNA extracted from either sample type. The data were obtained in a study of blood T cell repertoires in COVID-19 (TCRdb year 2020). The study in broad terms: The collaborator samples originated in the United States, Italy and Spain and spanned the acute and convalescent phases of COVID-19. The material from the prospective study consisted of cDNA or gDNA derived from T cells, B-cell-depleted T cells, or PBMCs. Sample metadata almost always included a de-identified subject ID, COVID-19 status, age in years and sex. The samples were drawn from two sources: the first 160 participants of the ongoing ImmuneRACE study, and over 950 subjects contributed by 6 global collaborators. Deeply sampled blood TCRbeta repertoires from subjects exposed to, actively infected with, or recovered from COVID-19 were included in the dataset. The repertoires were released in a freely available public database meant as a resource for research on the immune response to SARS-CoV-2. Where HLA class I and class II types were available, the types were taken from metadata supplied by the sample provider, not from assay-based typing.

On the study overall, not on this receptor specifically: The amount of clinical and demographic metadata varied by source and participant and was provided uncurated.

Here the chain combines TRBV30 and TRBJ1-4; a tentative D call is TRBD1 (6 bases match). This sequence originates from a woman aged 65 to 85 with COVID-19, enrolled during active disease. Sequenced material: peripheral blood. The CDR3 in this case is CAWSRGSNEKLFF. At the DNA level, the sequence is TGTGCCTGGAGTAGGGGGTCAAATGAAAAACTGTTTTTT.